Detailed here is one TCR beta chain. The authors reverse transcribed roughly 0.5 to 1 ug RNA with random hexamers. TCRdb processed the immunoSEQ multiplex PCR reads anew with MiXCR; each CDR3 protein has one entry. Seen here are almost 450,000 distinct CDR3 sequences, more than 80% observed once, and the top ten hold roughly 0.1%. This entry comes from a study of CD8 T cells in Susac syndrome. Losses at the gene ends were 0 bases for V and 5 bases for J; bases not matched to a gene: 6. This CDR3 has 15 amino acids. Germline V gene sequence: CDR1 SGHVS, CDR2 FNYEAQ. Peripheral blood CD8+ and CD4+ T cells were profiled by TCR beta sequencing.

The TCR originated in a human donor with multiple sclerosis. J is TRBJ1-1 and V is TRBV7-6; 7 bases align to TRBD1. Sequencing was done on a sample of CD8+ T cells from PBMCs. The CDR3: CASSLAEEGATEAFF. CDR3 sequence (DNA): TGTGCCAGCAGCTTAGCGGAGGAGGGGGCGACTGAAGCTTTCTTT.